These T cell receptor beta chains were read from a single sample in a study of CD8 T cells in Susac syndrome. Via MiXCR, TCRdb re-called the immunoSEQ multiplex PCR reads, giving one row per CDR3 protein. The sample comprises about 200,000 distinct CDR3 sequences, around 95% of which are singletons, and about 0.094% rests with the top ten. The sequenced material came from CD4+ T cells from PBMCs. These receptor sequences come from a human donor in good health. Each CDR3 is given with its conserved first and last residue. The D gene is left open where the match is weak. Some rows mark clone size as missing; the rest say once, few, many or name a class of expanded clone.

TRBV28	.	.	TRBJ1-1	CASSSVALPSSEAFF	TGTGCCAGCAGCTCCGTTGCCCTACCTAGTAGTGAAGCTTTCTTT
TRBV5-1	.	.	TRBJ2-1	CASSLLKDHNEQFF	TGCGCCAGCAGCTTACTCAAGGACCACAATGAGCAGTTCTTC
TRBV15	.	TRBD2	TRBJ2-3	CATSRSGGHTDTQYF	TGTGCCACCAGCAGAAGCGGGGGACACACAGATACGCAGTATTTT
TRBV29-1	.	.	TRBJ2-7	CSVAPTGSYEQYF	TGCAGCGTTGCACCAACAGGCTCCTACGAGCAGTACTTC
TRBV3-1	.	TRBD1	TRBJ1-2	CASADGTGYGYTF	TGTGCCAGCGCAGATGGGACAGGCTATGGCTACACCTTC
TRBV3-1	.	.	TRBJ1-2	CASSQGAVYGYTF	TGTGCCAGCAGCCAAGGGGCAGTTTATGGCTACACCTTC
TRBV29-1	.	TRBD1	TRBJ2-2	CSGGQGPGELFF	TGCAGCGGAGGACAGGGTCCCGGGGAGCTGTTTTTT
TRBV7-3	.	TRBD2	TRBJ2-3	CASSSSPGGGDTQYF	TGTGCCAGCAGCTCCAGCCCGGGGGGGGGAGATACGCAGTATTTT
TRBV5-1	once	.	TRBJ2-3	CASSDQRGTDTQYF	TGCGCCAGCAGCGACCAAAGGGGGACAGATACGCAGTATTTT
TRBV12-3/TRBV12-4	.	.	TRBJ2-4	CASSLGSVLAKNIQYF	TGTGCCAGCAGTTTAGGGTCAGTATTAGCCAAAAACATTCAGTACTTC
TRBV20-1	.	.	TRBJ2-5	CSARGGGSRSAMETQYF	TGCAGTGCTAGAGGTGGCGGGTCAAGATCAGCGATGGAGACCCAGTACTTC
TRBV28	.	TRBD1	TRBJ2-5	CASSTRRQGLVQETQYF	TGTGCCAGCAGTACCCGGCGACAGGGGTTGGTACAAGAGACCCAGTACTTC
TRBV2	few	TRBD1	TRBJ2-7	CASSRDRGEQYF	TGTGCCAGCAGCCGGGACAGGGGCGAGCAGTACTTC
TRBV28	once	.	TRBJ2-3	CASSRVVPFTQYF	TGTGCCAGCAGCCGCGTGGTGCCTTTTACGCAGTATTTT
TRBV29-1	.	.	TRBJ1-1	CSVEDDRDTEAFF	TGCAGCGTTGAAGATGACCGGGACACTGAAGCTTTCTTT
TRBV4-2	.	.	TRBJ2-3	CASSHDTGQLNTDTQYF	TGTGCCAGCAGCCATGATACCGGACAGCTAAACACAGATACGCAGTATTTT
TRBV12-3/TRBV12-4	few	TRBD1	TRBJ2-5	CASSAGQGLETQYF	TGTGCCAGCAGCGCCGGACAGGGACTAGAGACCCAGTACTTC
TRBV7-8	.	.	TRBJ2-3	CASSLSEETDTQYF	TGTGCCAGCAGCTTATCGGAGGAAACAGATACGCAGTATTTT
TRBV20-1	.	TRBD1	TRBJ1-4	CSARTGYEKLFF	TGCAGTGCTCGGACAGGGTATGAAAAACTGTTTTTT
TRBV2	.	.	TRBJ1-2	CASSEANYGYTF	TGTGCCAGCAGTGAGGCTAACTATGGCTACACCTTC
TRBV29-1	.	TRBD1	TRBJ1-2	CSVMGQGVSRGYTF	TGCAGCGTAATGGGACAGGGAGTTAGTCGGGGCTACACCTTC
TRBV20-1	.	.	TRBJ1-2	CSARPAGYTF	TGCAGTGCTCGCCCCGCTGGCTACACCTTC
TRBV20-1	.	.	TRBJ1-1	CSARNQPVTEAFF	TGCAGTGCTAGAAATCAACCAGTCACTGAAGCTTTCTTT
TRBV9	.	.	TRBJ2-2	CASSDYTGELFF	TGTGCCAGCAGCGATTACACCGGGGAGCTGTTTTTT
TRBV29-1	once	.	TRBJ1-2	CSVEVTRSGSGTF	TGCAGCGTTGAAGTAACTCGTTCAGGGTCCGGCACCTTC
TRBV29-1	.	.	TRBJ2-1	CSVGRVRDLDEQFF	TGCAGCGTTGGCAGGGTTAGAGATTTGGATGAGCAGTTCTTC
TRBV25-1	few	.	TRBJ2-7	CASSDGGLSYEQYF	TGTGCCAGCAGTGACGGCGGGCTCTCCTACGAGCAGTACTTC
TRBV6-5	.	.	TRBJ2-7	CASSYRNLPNEQYF	TGTGCCAGCAGTTACCGGAACCTACCGAATGAGCAGTACTTC
TRBV20-1	.	.	TRBJ1-1	CSASIGNTEAFF	TGCAGTGCTAGTATAGGAAACACTGAAGCTTTCTTT
TRBV5-1	.	.	TRBJ2-1	CASSLLAGSYSYNEQFF	TGCGCCAGCAGCTTGTTGGCAGGTTCCTACTCCTACAATGAGCAGTTCTTC
TRBV18	.	.	TRBJ1-3	CASSPGQHSGNTIYF	TGTGCCAGCTCGCCTGGACAGCACTCTGGAAACACCATATATTTT
TRBV3-1	once	.	TRBJ2-2	CASSQGGATAANTGELFF	TGTGCCAGCAGCCAAGGAGGGGCAACAGCTGCGAACACCGGGGAGCTGTTTTTT
TRBV6-5	.	.	TRBJ2-1	CASTWGVEQFF	TGTGCCAGCACCTGGGGAGTCGAGCAGTTCTTC
TRBV9	.	.	TRBJ1-2	CASSTDRLIGGYTF	TGTGCCAGCAGCACCGACCGGCTAATTGGTGGCTACACCTTC
TRBV7-9	.	.	TRBJ2-3	CASSLGLDIDTQYF	TGTGCCAGCAGCTTAGGACTAGACATAGATACGCAGTATTTT
TRBV7-3	.	.	TRBJ1-2	CASSTGPAYGYTF	TGTGCCAGCAGTACCGGGCCAGCCTATGGCTACACCTTC
TRBV24-1	.	TRBD2	TRBJ2-1	CATSAAGRGTYNEQFF	TGTGCCACCAGTGCCGCCGGGAGGGGCACCTACAATGAGCAGTTCTTC
TRBV20-1	.	.	TRBJ1-1	CSAPTGSNTEAFF	TGCAGTGCTCCTACCGGGTCTAACACTGAAGCTTTCTTT
TRBV27	.	TRBD2	TRBJ2-1	CASSRWLAGGTYNEQFF	TGTGCCAGCAGCCGCTGGCTAGCGGGAGGGACCTACAATGAGCAGTTCTTC
TRBV20-1	.	.	TRBJ1-6	CSAGPSGDYNSPLHF	TGCAGTGCTGGCCCGTCGGGGGACTATAATTCACCCCTCCACTTT
TRBV5-1	.	.	TRBJ1-1	CASRVPTGLNTEAFF	TGCGCCAGCAGAGTACCTACAGGGCTGAACACTGAAGCTTTCTTT
TRBV4-3	.	TRBD1	TRBJ2-2	CASSLGQGSTGELFF	TGCGCCAGCAGCCTCGGACAGGGAAGCACCGGGGAGCTGTTTTTT
TRBV30	.	TRBD1	TRBJ1-1	CAWTPGTGNTEAFF	TGTGCCTGGACTCCCGGGACAGGGAACACTGAAGCTTTCTTT
TRBV30	.	.	TRBJ2-1	CAWNGWRRGNEQFF	TGTGCCTGGAATGGTTGGCGGAGGGGAAATGAGCAGTTCTTC
TRBV29-1	.	TRBD1	TRBJ1-4	CSASGTGIEKLFF	TGCAGCGCTTCCGGGACAGGAATTGAAAAACTGTTTTTT
TRBV20-1	.	.	TRBJ2-3	CSAEGGRTDTQYF	TGCAGTGCGGAGGGGGGACGCACAGATACGCAGTATTTT
TRBV20-1	.	TRBD2	TRBJ2-3	CSARGGLAGVYADTQYF	TGCAGTGCTAGAGGGGGGCTAGCGGGAGTTTACGCAGATACGCAGTATTTT
TRBV15	.	.	TRBJ2-7	CATSRGGETYEQYF	TGTGCCACCAGCAGAGGTGGGGAGACCTACGAGCAGTACTTC
TRBV23-1	.	.	TRBJ2-4	CARDSSSPNIQYF	TGCGCCAGGGACTCTTCCTCCCCTAACATTCAGTACTTC
TRBV4-1	.	TRBD1	TRBJ1-1	CASSLGTGGRDTEAFF	TGCGCCAGCAGCCTGGGGACAGGGGGTAGGGACACTGAAGCTTTCTTT
TRBV14	once	TRBD1	TRBJ1-2	CASSARQGSGGYTF	TGTGCCAGCAGCGCCCGACAGGGGAGCGGGGGCTACACCTTC